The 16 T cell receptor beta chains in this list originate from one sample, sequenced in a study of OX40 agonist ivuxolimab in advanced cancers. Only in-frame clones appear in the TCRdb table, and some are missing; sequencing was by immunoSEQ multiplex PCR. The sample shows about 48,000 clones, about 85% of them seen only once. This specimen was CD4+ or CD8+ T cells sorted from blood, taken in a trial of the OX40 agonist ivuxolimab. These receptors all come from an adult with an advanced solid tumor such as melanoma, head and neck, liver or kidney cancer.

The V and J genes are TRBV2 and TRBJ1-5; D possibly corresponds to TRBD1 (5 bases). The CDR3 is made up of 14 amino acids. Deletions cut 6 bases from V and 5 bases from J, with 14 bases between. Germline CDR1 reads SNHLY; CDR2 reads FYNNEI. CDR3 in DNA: TGTGCCAGCAGGAGTTCGCTCAGGGATCAGCCCCAGCATTTT. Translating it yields CASRSSLRDQPQHF.

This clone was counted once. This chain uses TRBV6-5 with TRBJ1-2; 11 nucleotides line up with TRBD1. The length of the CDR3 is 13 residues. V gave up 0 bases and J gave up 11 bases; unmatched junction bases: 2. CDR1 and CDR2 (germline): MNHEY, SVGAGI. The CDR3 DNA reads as TGTGCCAGCAGTTACTCCGGGACAGGGGGTTACACCTTC. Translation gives CASSYSGTGGYTF.

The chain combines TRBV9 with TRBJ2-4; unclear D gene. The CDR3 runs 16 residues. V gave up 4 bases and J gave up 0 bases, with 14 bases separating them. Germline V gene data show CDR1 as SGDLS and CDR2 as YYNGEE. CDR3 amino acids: CASSQTSVLAKNIQYF. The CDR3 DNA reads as TGTGCCAGCAGCCAAACCTCGGTTTTAGCCAAAAACATTCAGTACTTC.

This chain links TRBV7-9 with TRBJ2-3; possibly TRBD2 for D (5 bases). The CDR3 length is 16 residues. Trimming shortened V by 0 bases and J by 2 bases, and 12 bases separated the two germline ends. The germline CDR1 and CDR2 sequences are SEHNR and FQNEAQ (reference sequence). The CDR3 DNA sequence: TGTGCCAGCAGCTTAGCTGGAGCGGAATTCACAGATACGCAGTATTTT. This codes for CASSLAGAEFTDTQYF.

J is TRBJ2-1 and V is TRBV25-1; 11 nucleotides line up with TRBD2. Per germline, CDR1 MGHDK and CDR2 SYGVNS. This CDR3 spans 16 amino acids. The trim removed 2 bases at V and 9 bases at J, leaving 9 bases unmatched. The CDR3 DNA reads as TGTGCCAGCAGTGAAAAGAGGCTAGCGGGAGGAATTGAGCAGTTCTTC. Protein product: CASSEKRLAGGIEQFF.

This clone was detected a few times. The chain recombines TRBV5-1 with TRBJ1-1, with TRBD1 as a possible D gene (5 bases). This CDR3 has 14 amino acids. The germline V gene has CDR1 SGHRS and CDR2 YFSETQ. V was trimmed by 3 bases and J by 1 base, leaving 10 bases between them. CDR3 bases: TGCGCCAGCAGCTGGGACTGGGGGAACACTGAAGCTTTCTTT. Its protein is CASSWDWGNTEAFF.

The CDR3 DNA is TGTGCCATCAGGAAAAAGCGGGAAGAAGATACGCAGTATTTT. Translated: CAIRKKREEDTQYF. This rearrangement joins TRBV10-3 to TRBJ2-3; 7 bases match TRBD2. Germline CDR1 reads ENHRY; CDR2 reads SYGVKD. V lost 6 bases to trimming and J lost 5 bases; unmatched junction nucleotides: 8. The CDR3 totals 14 residues.

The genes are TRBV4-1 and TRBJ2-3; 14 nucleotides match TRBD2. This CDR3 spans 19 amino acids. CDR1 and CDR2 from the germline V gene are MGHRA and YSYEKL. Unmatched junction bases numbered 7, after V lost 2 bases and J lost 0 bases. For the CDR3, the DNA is TGCGCCAGCAGCCAACGACTAGCGGGAGGGCCTACAAGCACAGATACGCAGTATTTT. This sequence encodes CASSQRLAGGPTSTDTQYF.

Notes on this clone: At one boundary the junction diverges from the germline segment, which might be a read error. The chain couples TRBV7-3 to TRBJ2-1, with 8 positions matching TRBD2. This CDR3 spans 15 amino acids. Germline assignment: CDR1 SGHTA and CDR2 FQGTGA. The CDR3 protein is CASSLTSGTYNEQFF. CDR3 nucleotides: TGTGCCAGCAGCCTAACTAGCGGAACCTACAATGAGCAGTTCTTC. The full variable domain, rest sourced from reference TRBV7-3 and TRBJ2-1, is GAGVSQTPSNKVTEKGKYVELRCDPISGHTALYWYRQSLGQGPEFLIYFQGTGAADDSGLPNDRFFAVRPEGSVSTLKIQRTERGDSAVYLCASSLTSGTYNEQFFGPGTRLTVL.

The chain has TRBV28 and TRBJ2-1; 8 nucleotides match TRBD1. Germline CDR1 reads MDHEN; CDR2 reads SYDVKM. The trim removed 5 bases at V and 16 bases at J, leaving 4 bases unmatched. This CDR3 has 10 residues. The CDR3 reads CASSGQGLFF. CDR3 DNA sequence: TGTGCCAGCAGTGGACAGGGTCTTTTCTTC.

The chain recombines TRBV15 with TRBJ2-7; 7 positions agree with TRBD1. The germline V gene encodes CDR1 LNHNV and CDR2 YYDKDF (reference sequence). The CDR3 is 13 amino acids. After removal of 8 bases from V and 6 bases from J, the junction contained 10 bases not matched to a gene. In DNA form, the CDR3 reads TGTGCCACCTCGACAGGGTTTAACTCCGAGCAGTACTTC. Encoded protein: CATSTGFNSEQYF.

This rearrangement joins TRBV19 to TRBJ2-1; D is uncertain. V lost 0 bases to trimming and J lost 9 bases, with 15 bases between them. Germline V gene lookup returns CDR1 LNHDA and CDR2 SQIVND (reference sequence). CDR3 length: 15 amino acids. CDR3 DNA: TGTGCCAGTAGTATAGATCCCCGATTACGCGGTGAGCAGTTCTTC. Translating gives CASSIDPRLRGEQFF.

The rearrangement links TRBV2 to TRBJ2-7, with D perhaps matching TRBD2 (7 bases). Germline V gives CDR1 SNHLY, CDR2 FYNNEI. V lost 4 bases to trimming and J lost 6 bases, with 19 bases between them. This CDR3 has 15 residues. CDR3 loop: CASSGGGQGRAEQYF. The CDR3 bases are TGTGCCAGCAGTGGAGGGGGGCAAGGGAGGGCCGAGCAGTACTTC.

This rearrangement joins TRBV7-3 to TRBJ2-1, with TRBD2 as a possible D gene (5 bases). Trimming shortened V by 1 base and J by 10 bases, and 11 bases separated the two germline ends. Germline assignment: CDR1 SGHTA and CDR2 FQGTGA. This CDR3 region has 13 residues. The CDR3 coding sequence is TGTGCCAGCAGCTTAAATCTAGGCGGGGAGCAGTTCTTC. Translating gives CASSLNLGGEQFF.

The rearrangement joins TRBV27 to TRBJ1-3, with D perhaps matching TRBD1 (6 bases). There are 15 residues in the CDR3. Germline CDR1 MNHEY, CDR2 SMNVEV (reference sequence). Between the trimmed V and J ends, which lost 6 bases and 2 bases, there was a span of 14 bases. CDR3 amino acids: CASSRFGGPGNTIYF. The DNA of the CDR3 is TGTGCCAGCAGCCGGTTCGGGGGGCCTGGAAACACCATATATTTT.

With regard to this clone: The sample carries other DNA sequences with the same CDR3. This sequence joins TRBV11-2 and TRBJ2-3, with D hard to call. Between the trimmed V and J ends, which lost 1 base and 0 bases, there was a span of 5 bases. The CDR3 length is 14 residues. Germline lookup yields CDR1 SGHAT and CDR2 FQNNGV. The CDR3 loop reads CASSLGRSTDTQYF. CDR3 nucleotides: TGTGCCAGCAGCTTAGGTAGGAGCACAGATACGCAGTATTTT.